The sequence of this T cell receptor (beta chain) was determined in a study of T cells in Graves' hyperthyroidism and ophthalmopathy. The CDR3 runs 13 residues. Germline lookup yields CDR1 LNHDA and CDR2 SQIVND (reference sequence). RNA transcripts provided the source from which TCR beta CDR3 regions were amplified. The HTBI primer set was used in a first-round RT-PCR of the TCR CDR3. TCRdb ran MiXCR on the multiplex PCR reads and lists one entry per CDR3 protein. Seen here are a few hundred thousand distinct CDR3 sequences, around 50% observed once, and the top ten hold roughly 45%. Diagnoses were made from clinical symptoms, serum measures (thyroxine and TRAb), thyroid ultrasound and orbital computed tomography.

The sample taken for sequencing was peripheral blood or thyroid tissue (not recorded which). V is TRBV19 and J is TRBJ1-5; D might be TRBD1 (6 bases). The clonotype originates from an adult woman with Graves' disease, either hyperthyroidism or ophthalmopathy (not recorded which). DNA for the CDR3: TGTGACATTGGACAGTATAGCAATCAGCCCCAGCATTTT. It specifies CDIGQYSNQPQHF.